These T cell receptor beta chains were read from a single sample in a study of T cell responses to AZD1222 COVID-19 vaccine. Produced via immunoSEQ multiplex PCR; TCRdb's table is partial and in-frame only. The table has 75,000 to 90,000 clones, more than 75% seen once. The sample consisted of peripheral blood, taken on day 0 of AZD1222 vaccination. The receptors come from an adult in good health. CDR3s include the opening cysteine and the closing phenylalanine or tryptophan. The D gene is left open where the match is weak. Clone sizes are given selectively: once, few, many, or a class where the clone is expanded.

abundance	d_gene	j_gene	v_gene	CDR3aa	CDR3nt
few	TRBD1	TRBJ2-1	TRBV7-2	CASSKRQGWDNEQFF	TGTGCCAGCAGCAAGAGACAGGGGTGGGACAATGAGCAGTTCTTC
-	-	TRBJ1-1	TRBV19	CASGGASTEAFF	TGTGCCAGTGGCGGCGCGAGCACTGAAGCTTTCTTT
-	-	TRBJ1-5	TRBV30	CAWSGLPGGSVGNQPQHF	TGTGCCTGGAGTGGGTTACCAGGTGGGTCGGTGGGCAATCAGCCCCAGCATTTT
-	-	TRBJ2-7	TRBV24-1	CATSDLDSYEQYF	TGTGCCACCAGTGACCTAGACAGCTACGAGCAGTACTTC
-	TRBD2	TRBJ2-2	TRBV14	CASSPVVGLAANTGELFF	TGTGCCAGCAGCCCAGTTGTTGGACTAGCGGCCAACACCGGGGAGCTGTTTTTT
-	-	TRBJ2-5	TRBV19	CASSNRRGVETQYF	TGTGCCAGTAGTAATAGGCGGGGAGTGGAGACCCAGTACTTC
-	-	TRBJ1-2	TRBV11-2	CASSLRGEYGYTF	TGTGCCAGCAGCTTAAGGGGAGAGTATGGCTACACCTTC
-	-	TRBJ2-7	TRBV7-2	CASSLFKGRGYEQYF	TGTGCCAGCAGCTTATTCAAGGGCAGGGGTTACGAGCAGTACTTC
-	TRBD1	TRBJ2-7	TRBV28	CASSRTGLSSYEQYF	TGTGCCAGCAGTCGGACAGGACTTAGCTCCTACGAGCAGTACTTC
-	-	TRBJ2-3	TRBV30	CAWSRRVAPTDTQYF	TGTGCCTGGAGTCGGAGGGTAGCCCCCACAGATACGCAGTATTTT
-	TRBD2	TRBJ2-3	TRBV9	CASSVGSGGVDHTDTQYF	TGTGCCAGCAGCGTAGGCAGCGGGGGGGTCGATCACACAGATACGCAGTATTTT
few	TRBD1	TRBJ1-5	TRBV19	CASSIFGQGVVQPQHF	TGTGCCAGTAGTATTTTTGGACAGGGGGTGGTTCAGCCCCAGCATTTT
-	-	TRBJ1-2	TRBV6-2/TRBV6-3	CASSYSMDYTF	TGTGCCAGCAGTTACTCGATGGACTACACCTTC
-	TRBD1	TRBJ1-2	TRBV2	CASSRDRSNYGYTF	TGTGCCAGCAGTAGGGACAGAAGTAACTATGGCTACACCTTC
-	TRBD1	TRBJ1-2	TRBV5-8	CASSLGQAFNYGYTF	TGTGCCAGCAGCCTTGGACAGGCTTTTAACTATGGCTACACCTTC
-	TRBD1	TRBJ1-1	TRBV9	CASSVGGQGDTEAFF	TGTGCCAGCAGCGTAGGGGGACAGGGGGACACTGAAGCTTTCTTT
-	-	TRBJ2-5	TRBV2	CASSASARGGGETQYF	TGTGCCAGCAGTGCCAGCGCCAGGGGGGGTGGAGAGACCCAGTACTTC
-	-	TRBJ2-2	TRBV4-3	CASSRTQMTGELFF	TGCGCCAGCAGCCGAACACAGATGACCGGGGAGCTGTTTTTT
once	-	TRBJ1-2	TRBV5-1	CASSFGTGDNYGYTF	TGCGCCAGCAGCTTCGGCACAGGTGATAACTATGGCTACACCTTC
-	-	TRBJ1-3	TRBV10-3	CAISESVPQGGDTIYF	TGTGCCATCAGTGAGTCAGTCCCCCAGGGTGGGGACACCATATATTTT
-	-	TRBJ1-2	TRBV7-2	CASSTARGANYGYTF	TGTGCCAGCAGCACCGCCCGGGGGGCTAACTATGGCTACACCTTC
-	-	TRBJ2-3	TRBV19	CASSAGLRTDTQYF	TGTGCCAGTAGCGCGGGACTCCGCACAGATACGCAGTATTTT
once	-	TRBJ2-3	TRBV7-3	CASSLSAGATDTQYF	TGTGCCAGCAGCTTAAGTGCGGGGGCCACAGATACGCAGTATTTT
-	-	TRBJ2-1	TRBV15	CATSRDRSSYNEQFF	TGTGCCACCAGCAGAGACCGCAGCTCCTACAATGAGCAGTTCTTC
-	TRBD2	TRBJ2-5	TRBV9	CASSVASGGAEETQYF	TGTGCCAGCAGCGTAGCCAGCGGGGGGGCAGAAGAGACCCAGTACTTC
-	TRBD1	TRBJ1-5	TRBV12-3/TRBV12-4	CASSPTGGQPQHF	TGTGCCAGCAGTCCCACAGGGGGTCAGCCCCAGCATTTT
-	-	TRBJ2-4	TRBV7-9	CASSRQRGTLAKNIQYF	TGTGCCAGCAGCCGCCAACGGGGGACCCTAGCCAAAAACATTCAGTACTTC
-	-	TRBJ2-1	TRBV5-1	CASSLADTEQFF	TGCGCCAGCAGCTTGGCGGACACTGAGCAGTTCTTC
-	-	TRBJ2-3	TRBV7-9	CASMGVGTDTQYF	TGTGCCAGCATGGGGGTGGGGACAGATACGCAGTATTTT
-	-	TRBJ1-3	TRBV11-2	CASSLSGSSGNTIYF	TGTGCCAGCAGCTTATCGGGGAGCTCTGGAAACACCATATATTTT